A single sample gave rise to the 7 T cell receptor beta chains below, sequenced in a study of identical twins. Using its own MiXCR run on the 5' RACE reads, TCRdb lists one record per CDR3 protein. In the table there are approximately 590,000 distinct CDR3 sequences, approximately 9.6% of which are singletons. This sample was also put to use in a study of yellow fever vaccine responses in identical twins.

The sample taken for sequencing was PBMCs. Receptors originate from a woman under 30 in good health.

This clonotype turned up a few times. This chain connects TRBV11-2 to TRBJ2-1, with D perhaps assigned TRBD1 or TRBD2 (5 bases each). Trimming pared 0 bases from V and 5 bases from J, leaving 11 bases between. Germline-derived CDR1 and CDR2 are SGHAT and FQNNGV. CDR3 length equals 15 residues. CDR3 sequence reads: CASSLEYLGDNEQFF. The DNA for the CDR3 is TGTGCCAGCAGCTTAGAGTATCTGGGGGACAATGAGCAGTTCTTC.

This clonotype was observed at least ten times. The chain carries TRBV12-3 or TRBV12-4 and TRBJ1-1; no reliable D call. The CDR3 runs to 14 residues. The V and J ends lost 4 bases and 0 bases respectively, with 9 bases between them. The CDR3 reads CASSYGDLNTEAFF. In DNA, the CDR3 is TGTGCCAGCAGTTATGGTGATCTGAACACTGAAGCTTTCTTT.

This clonotype was seen a few times. The chain employs TRBV5-1 and TRBJ2-2; D unclear. Deletions cut 5 bases from V and 4 bases from J, with 12 bases between. CDR1 SGHRS and CDR2 YFSETQ come from the germline V gene. This CDR3 has 14 amino acids. CDR3 residues: CASRRLESTGELFF. The CDR3 nucleotides are TGCGCCAGCAGGCGACTGGAGAGCACCGGGGAGCTGTTTTTT.

The chain has TRBV7-9 and TRBJ1-1; 8 nucleotides match TRBD1. The V gene's germline CDR1 is SEHNR and CDR2 FQNEAQ (reference sequence). Trimming took 7 bases from V and 6 from J; bases not matched to a gene: 7. The CDR3 loop spans 13 amino acids. Here the CDR3 DNA reads TGTGCCAGCACCCTCGACAGGGGCTCTGAAGCTTTCTTT. It codes for CASTLDRGSEAFF. Full variable domain (rest looked up from reference TRBV7-9 and TRBJ1-1): DTGVSQNPRHKITKRGQNVTFRCDPISEHNRLYWYRQTLGQGPEFLTYFQNEAQLEKSRLLSDRFSAERPKGSFSTLEIQRTEQGDSAMYLCASTLDRGSEAFFGQGTRLTVV.

Turning to this clonotype: A junction end diverges from the germline sequence, so it may reflect a read error. The chain is built from TRBV29-1 and TRBJ1-2; D possibly corresponds to TRBD1 (5 bases). The CDR3 has 12 amino acids. Germline V gene data show CDR1 as SQVTM and CDR2 as ANQGSEA. The CDR3 reads CRVDPGPYGYTF. In nucleotides, the CDR3 is TGCAGGGTTGACCCAGGGCCCTATGGCTACACCTTC.

This clonotype was counted at least ten times. The gene calls are TRBV9 and TRBJ1-6, with TRBD1 matching 8 bases. J was trimmed by 12 bases and V by 3 bases; bases with no gene match: 5. This CDR3 has 13 residues. Germline CDR1 is SGDLS and CDR2 is YYNGEE. CDR3 sequence reads: CASSELTGGPLHF. The CDR3, as DNA: TGTGCCAGCAGCGAGCTTACAGGGGGACCCCTCCACTTT. The entire variable domain, with the rest obtained from reference TRBV9 and TRBJ1-6, is as follows: DSGVTQTPKHLITATGQRVTLRCSPRSGDLSVYWYQQSLDQGLQFLIQYYNGEERAKGNILERFSAQQFPDLHSELNLSSLELGDSALYFCASSELTGGPLHFGNGTRLTVT.

The chain is built from TRBV6-1 and TRBJ2-1, with 7 bases that match TRBD1. J was trimmed by 4 bases and V by 3 bases; bases with no gene match: 3. The germline gives CDR1 MNHNS, CDR2 SASEGT. The CDR3 is made up of 14 amino acids. CDR3 DNA: TGTGCCAGCAGTGACCCACAGGGGTACAATGAGCAGTTCTTC. Translated: CASSDPQGYNEQFF.